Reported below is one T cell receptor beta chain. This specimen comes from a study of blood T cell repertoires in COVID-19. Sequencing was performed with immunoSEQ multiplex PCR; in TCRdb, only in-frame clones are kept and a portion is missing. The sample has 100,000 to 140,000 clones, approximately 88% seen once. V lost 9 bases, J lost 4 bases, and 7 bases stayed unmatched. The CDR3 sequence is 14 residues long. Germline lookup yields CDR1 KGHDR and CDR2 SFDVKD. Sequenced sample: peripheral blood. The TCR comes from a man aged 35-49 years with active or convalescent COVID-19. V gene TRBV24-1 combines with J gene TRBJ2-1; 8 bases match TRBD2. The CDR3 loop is CATEHRGGYNEQFF. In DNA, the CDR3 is TGTGCCACCGAGCACCGGGGGGGTTACAATGAGCAGTTCTTC.